These 29 T cell receptor beta chains came from one sample sequenced in a study of cytomegalovirus exposure and HLA in healthy donors. The PCR contained 60 Vbeta and 13 Jbeta primers. Measured with immunoSEQ multiplex PCR; TCRdb has only the in-frame clones, and not every one. The table records approximately 160,000 clones, roughly 80% of them present only once. The sequenced sample consisted of PBMCs. All receptors derive from a male donor in good health and CMV-seronegative.

This chain uses TRBV5-8 with TRBJ1-5; D gene ambiguous. Looked up from germline, CDR1 is SGHTS and CDR2 is YDEGEE. The V end lost 1 base, the J end lost 4 bases, and 9 bases lay between the germline ends. CDR3 size: 14 residues. Here the CDR3 reads CASSLRGSNQPQHF. For the CDR3, the DNA is TGTGCCAGCAGCTTGAGAGGGAGTAATCAGCCCCAGCATTTT.

V usage is TRBV15 and J usage is TRBJ1-2, with TRBD1 as a possible D gene (6 bases). The germline gives CDR1 LNHNV, CDR2 YYDKDF (reference sequence). This CDR3 region has 14 residues. Trimming left V 3 bases short and J 8 bases short, with 16 bases between. As DNA, the CDR3 is TGTGCCACCAGCAGGGGGGGGGCCCAAGGAGGCTACACCTTC. Translation: CATSRGGAQGGYTF. The complete variable domain, with remaining parts taken from reference TRBV15 and TRBJ1-2, reads DAMVIQNPRYQVTQFGKPVTLSCSQTLNHNVMYWYQQKSSQAPKLLFHYYDKDFNNEADTPDNFQSRRPNTSFCFLDIRSPGLGDTAMYLCATSRGGAQGGYTFGSGTRLTVV.

The V and J genes are TRBV2 and TRBJ2-7; 8 bases align to TRBD1. V trimming: 5 bases; J trimming: 0 bases; junction bases outside the gene matches: 6. The CDR3 totals 15 residues. From germline, CDR1 is SNHLY and CDR2 FYNNEI. CDR3 bases: TGTGCCAGCAGTCCGGACAGGGTTAGCTCCTACGAGCAGTACTTC. Translating gives CASSPDRVSSYEQYF.

This clone was recorded a few times. This chain joins TRBV19 and TRBJ2-3, with a possible D match to TRBD1 (6 bases). Trimming left V 3 bases short and J 3 bases short, with 16 bases between. Germline lookup yields CDR1 LNHDA and CDR2 SQIVND (reference sequence). The CDR3 covers 16 residues. The CDR3 is CASSINPGAGTDTQYF. CDR3 DNA: TGTGCCAGTAGTATCAATCCAGGGGCGGGTACAGATACGCAGTATTTT.

The rearrangement links TRBV28 to TRBJ2-3; D may be TRBD2 (6 bases). CDR3 length: 12 amino acids. Germline V lookup: CDR1 MDHEN, CDR2 SYDVKM. V was cut by 5 bases and J by 13 bases, with 16 bases left in between. The CDR3 coding sequence is TGTGCCAGCAGTACCGGGACTCCTAGGGAGTATTTT. It yields the protein CASSTGTPREYF.

V gene TRBV11-2 combines with J gene TRBJ2-5, with D maybe TRBD2 (5 bases). The V end was cut by 1 base, the J end by 0 bases, with 9 bases between. CDR1 SGHAT and CDR2 FQNNGV come from the germline V gene. This CDR3 spans 15 amino acids. In DNA, the CDR3 is TGTGCCAGCAGCTTAGGAGGCGGGTACCAAGAGACCCAGTACTTC. It codes for CASSLGGGYQETQYF.

This clone has just one count. The chain combines TRBV5-1 with TRBJ2-3, with 11 bases aligning to TRBD2. With 5 bases clipped from V and 4 bases from J, the junction kept 9 bases outside the gene matches. Germline V gene sequence: CDR1 SGHRS, CDR2 YFSETQ. The CDR3 runs 16 residues. This chain's CDR3 is CASSRRSGLAADTQYF. CDR3 DNA sequence: TGCGCCAGCAGTCGCCGGTCGGGACTAGCGGCAGATACGCAGTATTTT.

This clone was counted a single time. DNA of the CDR3: TGTGCCAGCAGCTTAGCGGGAGGGCCCGCGAATGAGCAGTTCTTC. This codes for CASSLAGGPANEQFF. The V and J genes are TRBV13 and TRBJ2-1; 8 bases align to TRBD2. V was pared by 1 base and J by 7 bases, with 6 bases of the junction left unmatched. The germline V gene encodes CDR1 PRHDT and CDR2 FYEKMQ (reference sequence). The CDR3 is made up of 15 amino acids.

The genes are TRBV11-1 and TRBJ2-5; 12 nucleotides line up with TRBD1. In germline, CDR1 is SGHAT, CDR2 FQDESV (reference sequence). CDR3 length: 14 amino acids. Unmatched junction bases numbered 3, after V lost 5 bases and J lost 5 bases. This CDR3 is CASSRDRGHETQYF. In DNA, the CDR3 is TGTGCCAGCAGCCGGGACAGGGGGCACGAGACCCAGTACTTC.

Written as DNA, the CDR3 is TGTGCCAGCAGGCTCCCGGGACTAGAACTCACCAATGAGCAGTTCTTC. This sequence encodes CASRLPGLELTNEQFF. The rearrangement joins TRBV28 to TRBJ2-1, with 8 bases aligning to TRBD2. Germline V gives CDR1 MDHEN, CDR2 SYDVKM. This CDR3 comprises 16 residues. J gave up 6 bases and V 6 bases, and 13 bases lay outside the gene matches. The full variable domain, completed using reference TRBV28 and TRBJ2-1, is DVKVTQSSRYLVKRTGEKVFLECVQDMDHENMFWYRQDPGLGLRLIYFSYDVKMKEKGDIPEGYSVSREKKERFSLILESASTNQTSMYLCASRLPGLELTNEQFFGPGTRLTVL.

This chain's CDR3 is CASSDVASGADTQYF. CDR3 in DNA: TGTGCCAGCAGTGACGTGGCTAGCGGGGCAGATACGCAGTATTTT. This chain connects TRBV6-4 to TRBJ2-3, with 9 bases aligning to TRBD2. CDR3 length equals 15 residues. CDR1 is MRHNA, CDR2 SNTAGT, per germline. Trimming cost V 2 bases and J 4 bases; bases outside gene matches: 4.

V gene TRBV28 combines with J gene TRBJ1-1; 7 bases align to TRBD1. Looked up from germline, CDR1 is MDHEN and CDR2 is SYDVKM. The V and J ends lost 3 bases and 9 bases, in that order; junction bases with no gene match: 7. This CDR3 has 13 residues. In DNA, the CDR3 is TGTGCCAGCAGTTTTACCGACAGGGAGAAAGCTTTCTTT. This encodes CASSFTDREKAFF.

V is TRBV10-3 and J is TRBJ2-7, with 8 bases fitting TRBD1. The CDR3 spans 19 residues. J gave up 2 bases and V 0 bases, and 15 bases lay outside the gene matches. The V gene's germline CDR1 is ENHRY and CDR2 SYGVKD. CDR3 sequence (DNA): TGTGCCATCAGTGAGTCGAGGGACAGGTCTCCGGGACTTGCCTACGAGCAGTACTTC. Protein product: CAISESRDRSPGLAYEQYF.

The rearrangement joins TRBV19 to TRBJ2-7; 9 bases match TRBD2. The germline CDR1 and CDR2 sequences are LNHDA and SQIVND (reference sequence). The CDR3 is 15 amino acids. Trimming at V came to 3 bases and at J to 0 bases, leaving 3 bases not matched to a gene. The CDR3 loop reads CASSMGSGSSYEQYF. The CDR3 DNA reads as TGTGCCAGTAGTATGGGTAGCGGGAGCTCCTACGAGCAGTACTTC.

The V call is TRBV7-8, the J call TRBJ2-7; 8 bases agree with TRBD2. The CDR3 runs to 16 residues. The V and J ends lost 5 bases and 0 bases, in that order; junction bases with no gene match: 9. Germline assignment: CDR1 SGHVS and CDR2 FQNEAQ. As DNA, the CDR3 is TGTGCCAGCAGCCCCCCGACTAGCGAAAGCTCCTACGAGCAGTACTTC. It encodes CASSPPTSESSYEQYF.

Only a few counts were recorded for this clone. This chain uses TRBV6-5 with TRBJ1-5; TRBD1 might be the D (5 bases). The length of the CDR3 is 14 residues. V gave up 5 bases and J gave up 4 bases, with 12 bases separating them. The germline V gene has CDR1 MNHEY and CDR2 SVGAGI. Here the CDR3 DNA reads TGTGCCAGCAGTGCACCAGGGACTAATCAGCCCCAGCATTTT. It encodes CASSAPGTNQPQHF.

The V and J genes are TRBV5-1 and TRBJ1-1; a possible D gene is TRBD1 (5 bases). This CDR3 is 14 amino acids long. Trimming shortened V by 4 bases and J by 0 bases, and 10 bases separated the two germline ends. CDR1 and CDR2 (germline): SGHRS, YFSETQ. DNA of the CDR3: TGCGCCAGCAGCCCGGGGGGTATGAACACTGAAGCTTTCTTT. As protein: CASSPGGMNTEAFF.

The chain links TRBV19 to TRBJ2-1; 11 bases agree with TRBD2. V lost 0 bases to trimming and J lost 5 bases; unmatched junction nucleotides: 3. CDR3 length: 16 residues. Germline V gene data show CDR1 as LNHDA and CDR2 as SQIVND (reference sequence). This chain's CDR3 is CASSIETSGVNNEQFF. CDR3 sequence (DNA): TGTGCCAGTAGTATAGAGACTAGCGGGGTGAACAATGAGCAGTTCTTC.

In its sample, this clone was seen a few times. The J gene is TRBJ1-4, the V gene TRBV18; a weak D match, TRBD1 (6 bases). This CDR3 is 17 amino acids long. Between the trimmed V and J ends, which lost 4 bases and 0 bases, there was a span of 15 bases. Germline V gives CDR1 KGHSH, CDR2 LQKENI. CDR3 loop: CASSLNTRTATNEKLFF. Written as DNA, the CDR3 is TGTGCCAGCTCACTAAACACCCGGACAGCAACTAATGAAAAACTGTTTTTT.

This chain links TRBV4-2 with TRBJ2-7; D is possibly TRBD2 (6 bases). Trimming stripped 5 bases from V and 0 bases from J, with 14 bases between. CDR1 and CDR2 (germline): LGHNA, YNFKEQ. The CDR3 extends over 15 amino acids. The CDR3 loop reads CASSLDLGGSYEQYF. CDR3 coding DNA: TGTGCCAGCAGCTTGGATCTGGGGGGCTCCTACGAGCAGTACTTC.

This clone was detected once. The genes are TRBV7-8 and TRBJ2-7, with D possibly matching TRBD2 (5 bases). Between the trimmed V and J ends, which lost 1 base and 3 bases, there was a span of 10 bases. This CDR3 contains 14 residues. Per germline, CDR1 SGHVS and CDR2 FQNEAQ. Here the CDR3 DNA reads TGTGCCAGCAGCTTAGTGAGGGAGAGCTACGAGCAGTACTTC. Translating it yields CASSLVRESYEQYF.

The CDR3 loop is CASNPELQETQYF. CDR3 DNA: TGTGCCAGCAACCCTGAGCTCCAAGAGACCCAGTACTTC. The V call is TRBV7-2, the J call TRBJ2-5; D call uncertain. The CDR3 runs 13 residues. Trimming left V 7 bases short and J 1 base short, with 10 bases between. CDR1 is SGHTA, CDR2 FQGNSA, per germline.

This clone was observed a few times. The chain joins TRBV9 to TRBJ2-4, with TRBD1 matching 8 bases. The V gene's germline CDR1 is SGDLS and CDR2 YYNGEE. The V and J ends lost 4 bases and 6 bases, in that order; junction bases with no gene match: 6. The CDR3 is made up of 14 amino acids. The CDR3, as DNA: TGTGCCAGCAGCCAAACCCAGGGGGCAAACATTCAGTACTTC. Its translation is CASSQTQGANIQYF.

This clone has a handful of counts. The V and J genes are TRBV2 and TRBJ2-3; D not certain. The CDR3 contains 16 residues. Trimming removed 3 bases at V and 2 bases at J, with 15 bases between. Germline V gives CDR1 SNHLY, CDR2 FYNNEI. The CDR3 region has the DNA TGTGCCAGCAGTGATCAGGCAGGCCCAGCCACAGATACGCAGTATTTT. It codes for CASSDQAGPATDTQYF.

This rearrangement joins TRBV5-1 to TRBJ2-1; 9 nucleotides line up with TRBD2. This CDR3 has 12 amino acids. Trimming took 7 bases from V and 8 from J; bases not matched to a gene: 4. The germline V gene encodes CDR1 SGHRS and CDR2 YFSETQ. CDR3 sequence (DNA): TGCGCCAGCGGCGCGGGGGGGGATGAGCAGTTCTTC. It encodes CASGAGGDEQFF. Drawing the rest from reference TRBV5-1 and TRBJ2-1, the complete variable domain is KAGVTQTPRYLIKTRGQQVTLSCSPISGHRSVSWYQQTPGQGLQFLFEYFSETQRNKGNFPGRFSGRQFSNSRSEMNVSTLELGDSALYLCASGAGGDEQFFGPGTRLTVL.

The chain carries TRBV27 and TRBJ1-2, with TRBD1 identical over 8 bases. This CDR3 has 16 residues. V trimming: 5 bases; J trimming: 6 bases; junction bases outside the gene matches: 14. CDR1 is MNHEY, CDR2 SMNVEV, per germline (reference sequence). CDR3: CASSLTQGRGQNGYTF. The CDR3 nucleotides are TGTGCCAGCAGTCTCACGCAGGGCAGGGGGCAAAATGGCTACACCTTC.

The genes are TRBV6-6 and TRBJ2-7, with D maybe TRBD1 (6 bases). Per the germline V gene, CDR1 is MNHNY and CDR2 is SVGAGI (reference sequence). The CDR3 has 14 amino acids. V lost 2 bases and J lost 5, with 13 bases in between. This CDR3 reads CASSYRGDTDEQYF. DNA of the CDR3: TGTGCCAGCAGTTACCGAGGGGACACGGACGAGCAGTACTTC.

The CDR3 nucleotides read TGTGCCAGCAGTGCAGGGTCCGGGCCCCAGCATTTT. Protein product: CASSAGSGPQHF. The V and J genes are TRBV6-5 and TRBJ1-5, with TRBD1 as a possible D gene (5 bases). V was cut by 5 bases and J by 9 bases, with 11 bases left in between. The V gene's germline CDR1 is MNHEY and CDR2 SVGAGI. This CDR3 is 12 amino acids long.

This clone occurred a few times. This chain connects TRBV6-6 to TRBJ2-6; D not certain. CDR1 and CDR2 from the germline V gene are MNHNY and SVGAGI (reference sequence). With 6 bases removed from V and 0 bases from J, the gap between germline ends came to 9 bases. The CDR3 covers 15 residues. Written as DNA, the CDR3 is TGTGCCAGCAGCCCCCAGTCCTCTGGGGCCAACGTCCTGACTTTC. This translates into CASSPQSSGANVLTF.